A single sample is the source of the 3 T cell receptor beta chains below, sequenced in a study of vaccination and CD4 T cells after COVID-19 (dated by TCRdb to 2021 to 2024). These TCRs are of unknown antigen specificity. The receptor library was made with PCR. The reads were generated on an Illumina iSeq 100. TCR sequencing of DNA from cultured CD4+ T cells used the Oncomine TCR Beta short-read assay at the Johns Hopkins FTIC core. The public reads were reanalyzed by TCRdb: fastp trimming at Q25, MiXCR alignment, in-frame beta chains only. When rows share a CDR3 protein, they turn into one entry using the most common DNA and genes. The sample has approximately 12,000 distinct CDR3 sequences on record, roughly 50% of them singletons. The ten biggest clones cover around 16% of the sample. In light of the paper, this sample's treatment or condition label describes: approximately nine-day PBMC culture with coronavirus spike peptide pools or control peptides (ViraFEST assay).

Sequencing was performed on CD4+ T cells from blood, cultured in vitro. These receptor sequences come from a human donor who had recovered from COVID-19.

The genes are TRBV7-9 and TRBJ1-1; D unresolved. The CDR3 loop spans 14 amino acids. V was cut by 1 base and J by 3 bases, with 9 bases left in between. The germline CDR1 and CDR2 sequences are SEHNR and FQNEAQ (reference sequence). CDR3 loop: CASSLEVKHTEAFF. The CDR3 bases are TGTGCCAGCAGCTTAGAAGTGAAGCACACTGAAGCTTTCTTT.

The chain joins TRBV7-9 to TRBJ2-2, with D perhaps TRBD1 (5 bases). Deletions cut 7 bases from V and 1 base from J, with 13 bases between. Germline loops: CDR1 SEHNR, CDR2 FQNEAQ (reference sequence). The length of the CDR3 is 15 residues. The CDR3 is CASNKGYGNTGELFF. As DNA, the CDR3 is TGTGCCAGCAACAAGGGGTATGGGAACACCGGGGAGCTGTTTTTT.

This clonotype is deemed large (0.1 to 1%). This sequence joins TRBV7-8 and TRBJ1-5; D possibly corresponds to TRBD1 (5 bases). Looked up from germline, CDR1 is SGHVS and CDR2 is FQNEAQ. V gave up 1 base and J gave up 7 bases, with 11 bases separating them. The CDR3 sequence is 14 residues long. CDR3 in amino acids: CASSLGAGRQPQHF. In DNA form, the CDR3 reads TGTGCCAGCAGCTTAGGGGCAGGGCGGCAGCCCCAGCATTTT.